Below are 5 T cell receptor beta chains sequenced from a single sample in a study of vaccination effects on CD4 cells after COVID-19. Clones were sequenced by immunoSEQ multiplex PCR, and TCRdb holds only the in-frame ones, with some missing. The sample includes 26,000 or so clones, roughly 70% of them seen just once. Under the ViraFEST assay, PBMC were stimulated with viral peptide pools so that antigen-specific CD4+ T cells expanded. Sequencing was performed afterwards. Isolation of CD4+ T cells took place after less than twelve days of culture. Absence of prior SARS-CoV-2 infection characterized the vaccine recipients, who showed negative nucleocapsid antibodies. Their target antigens are unknown. The sample was CD4+ T cells from PBMCs cultured with HCoV-NL63 spike peptides, taken before COVID-19 vaccination. The receptors were gathered from a human donor who received a COVID-19 vaccine.

The chain is built from TRBV10-3 and TRBJ2-5; 7 bases match TRBD1. Trimming took 10 bases from V and 5 from J; bases not matched to a gene: 10. The germline V gene encodes CDR1 ENHRY and CDR2 SYGVKD. This CDR3 is 13 amino acids long. CDR3 nucleotides: TGTGCCACCGGTGACAGGGAAGGGGAGACCCAGTACTTC. Translation gives CATGDREGETQYF.

This clone has more than one count but fewer than ten. The chain employs TRBV19 and TRBJ1-2; D unclear. This CDR3 has 15 amino acids. V lost 1 base, J lost 4 bases, and 13 bases lay in between. The V gene's germline CDR1 is LNHDA and CDR2 SQIVND (reference sequence). CDR3 in amino acids: CASSIGSKEGYGYTF. CDR3 nucleotides: TGTGCCAGTAGTATAGGAAGCAAGGAAGGCTATGGCTACACCTTC.

This chain links TRBV18 with TRBJ2-7; TRBD2 agrees at 8 bases. This CDR3 region has 16 residues. Trimming took 5 bases from V and 4 from J; bases not matched to a gene: 13. From germline, CDR1 is KGHSH and CDR2 LQKENI. CDR3 in amino acids: CASSSRSGSALYEQYF. The CDR3 DNA is TGTGCCAGCTCATCCCGAAGCGGGAGCGCCCTTTACGAGCAGTACTTC.

In DNA form, the CDR3 reads TGTGCCAGCTCGTCGACGGTCTCTGGGGCCAACGTCCTGACTTTC. Amino acids: CASSSTVSGANVLTF. The rearrangement joins TRBV18 to TRBJ2-6; no firm D call. V was trimmed by 6 bases and J by 0 bases, leaving 9 bases between them. The CDR3 sequence is 15 residues long. Per the germline V gene, CDR1 is KGHSH and CDR2 is LQKENI.

The genes are TRBV4-2 and TRBJ1-1, with 8 bases matching TRBD1. V dropped 4 bases and J dropped 0; count of bases not matched to a gene: 4. The CDR3 contains 15 residues. Germline assignment: CDR1 LGHNA and CDR2 YNFKEQ. CDR3 protein: CASSPQGQVNTEAFF. The CDR3 DNA follows: TGTGCCAGCAGCCCGCAGGGACAGGTGAACACTGAAGCTTTCTTT.